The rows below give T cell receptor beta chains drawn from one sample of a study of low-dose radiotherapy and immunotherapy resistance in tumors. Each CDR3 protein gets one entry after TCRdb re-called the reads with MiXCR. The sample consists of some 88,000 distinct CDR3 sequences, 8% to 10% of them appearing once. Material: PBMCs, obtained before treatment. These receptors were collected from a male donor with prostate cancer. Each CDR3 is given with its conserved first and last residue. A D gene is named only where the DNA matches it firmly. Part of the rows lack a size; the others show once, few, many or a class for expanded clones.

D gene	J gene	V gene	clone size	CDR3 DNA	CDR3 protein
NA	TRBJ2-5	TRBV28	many	TGTGCCAGCAGTCAACGGCAGGGTAGAGAGACCCAGTACTTC	CASSQRQGRETQYF
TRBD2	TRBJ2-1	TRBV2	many	TGTGCCAGCGATATGACGGGGAGGGGTGGGGATGAGCAGTTCTTC	CASDMTGRGGDEQFF
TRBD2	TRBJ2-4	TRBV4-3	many	TGCGCCAGCAGCCAAGATTTCACTAGCGGCGGCGGTGGGAAAAACATTCAGTACTTC	CASSQDFTSGGGGKNIQYF
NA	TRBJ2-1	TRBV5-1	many	TGCGCCAGCAGCTTTTGGCCGCTCATGGGGCAAGACAATGAGCAGTTCTTC	CASSFWPLMGQDNEQFF
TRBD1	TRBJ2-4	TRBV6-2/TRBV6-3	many	TGTGCCAGCAGTTCCTCCCCGGACAGGGTGATTATGGCCAAAAACATTCAGTACTTC	CASSSSPDRVIMAKNIQYF
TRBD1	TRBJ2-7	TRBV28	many	TGTGCCAGCAGTTCCCGCGCGGAGACAGGGGGGCAGTACTTC	CASSSRAETGGQYF
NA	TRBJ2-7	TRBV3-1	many	TGTGCCAGCAGCCAGACCCACGAGCAGTACTTC	CASSQTHEQYF
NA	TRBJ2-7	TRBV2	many	TGTGCCAGCAGTGATGGTCAGGGTGTGTACGAGCAGTACTTC	CASSDGQGVYEQYF
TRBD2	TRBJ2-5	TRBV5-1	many	TGCGCCAGCAGCTCGGGGGGGGCCCAAGAGACCCAGTACTTC	CASSSGGAQETQYF
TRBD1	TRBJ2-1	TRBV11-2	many	TGTGCCAGCAGCTTACAACAGACAGGGGAGCAGTTCTTC	CASSLQQTGEQFF
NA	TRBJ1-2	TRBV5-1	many	TGCGCCAGCAGCTTTGCCAAAACTGGGGGCTACACCTTC	CASSFAKTGGYTF
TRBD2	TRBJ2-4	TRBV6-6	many	TGTGCCAGCAGTTACGGGACTAGCGATACCATTCAGTACTTC	CASSYGTSDTIQYF
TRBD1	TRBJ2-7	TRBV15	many	TGTGCCACCAGCAGAGGGGGGACAGGGGAGGACGAGCAGTACTTC	CATSRGGTGEDEQYF
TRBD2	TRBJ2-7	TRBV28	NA	TGTGCCAGCAGGCCGGCCGGGACTAGCGTCTACGAGCAGTACTTC	CASRPAGTSVYEQYF
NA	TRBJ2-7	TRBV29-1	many	TGCAGCGTTCGGGACCGGTGGTACGAGCAGTACTTC	CSVRDRWYEQYF
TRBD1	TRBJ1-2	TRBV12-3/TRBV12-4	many	TGTGCCAGCAGCCTAGGGACAGAATCCTATGGCTACACCTTC	CASSLGTESYGYTF
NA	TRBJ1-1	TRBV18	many	TGTGCCAGCTCACAGAACAGCGACACTGAAGCTTTCTTT	CASSQNSDTEAFF
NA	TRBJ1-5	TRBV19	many	TGTGCCAGTAGTACCAGGACAGTGAATAGCAATCAGCCCCAGCATTTT	CASSTRTVNSNQPQHF
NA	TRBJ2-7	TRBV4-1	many	TGCGCCAGCAGCCAAGATCGTCTGAAATACGAGCAGTACTTC	CASSQDRLKYEQYF
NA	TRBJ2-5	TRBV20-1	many	TGCAGTGCCCGGCCCTGGGAGACCCAGTACTTC	CSARPWETQYF
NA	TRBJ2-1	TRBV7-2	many	TGTGCCAGCAGCTTATGGGTCGGGAGTCAAAATGAGCAGTTCTTC	CASSLWVGSQNEQFF
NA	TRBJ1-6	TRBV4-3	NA	TGCGCCAGCAGCCAAGAGTCTTGGGGTTTTGATTCACCCCTCCACTTT	CASSQESWGFDSPLHF
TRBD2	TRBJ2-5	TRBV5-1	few	TGCGCCAGTCAAGGACTAGCTGGGCAAGAGACCCAGTACTTC	CASQGLAGQETQYF
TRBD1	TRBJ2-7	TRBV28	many	TGTGCCAGCAGTTTCCGGGACAGGGGGGCCTATACCTTCTACGAGCAGTACTTC	CASSFRDRGAYTFYEQYF
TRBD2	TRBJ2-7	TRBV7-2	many	TGTGCCAGCAGCCTCCGATCCGGGACTAGCGGGCCCTTTTCCTACGAGCAGTACTTC	CASSLRSGTSGPFSYEQYF
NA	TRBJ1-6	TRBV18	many	TGTGCCAGCTCACCTGAGGCTGGGGGTTCACCCCTCCACTTT	CASSPEAGGSPLHF
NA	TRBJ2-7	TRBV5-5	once	TGTGCCAGCAGCTTGTGGCACAGGAACTACGAGCAGTACTTC	CASSLWHRNYEQYF
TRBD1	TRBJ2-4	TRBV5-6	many	TGTGCCAGCAGCCCCGGCCGTCTCGGACAGGAAAACATTCAGTACTTC	CASSPGRLGQENIQYF